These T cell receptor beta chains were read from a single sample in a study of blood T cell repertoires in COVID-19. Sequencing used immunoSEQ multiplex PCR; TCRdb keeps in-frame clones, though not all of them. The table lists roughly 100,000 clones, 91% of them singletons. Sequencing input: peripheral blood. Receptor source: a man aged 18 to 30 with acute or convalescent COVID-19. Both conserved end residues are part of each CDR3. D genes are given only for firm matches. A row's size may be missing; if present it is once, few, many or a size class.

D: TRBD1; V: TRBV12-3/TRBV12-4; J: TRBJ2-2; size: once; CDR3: CASSDRATGELFF; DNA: TGTGCCAGCAGCGACAGGGCCACCGGGGAGCTGTTTTTT
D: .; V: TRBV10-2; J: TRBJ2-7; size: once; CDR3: CASSESNNGDYEQYF; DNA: TGCGCCAGCAGTGAGTCTAATAACGGGGACTACGAGCAGTACTTC
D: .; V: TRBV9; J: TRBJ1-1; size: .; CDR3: CASSVEYRANTEAFF; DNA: TGTGCCAGCAGCGTAGAGTACAGGGCTAACACTGAAGCTTTCTTT
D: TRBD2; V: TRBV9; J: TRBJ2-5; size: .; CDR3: CASSSGLAILETQYF; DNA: TGTGCCAGCAGCTCCGGACTAGCAATTCTAGAGACCCAGTACTTC
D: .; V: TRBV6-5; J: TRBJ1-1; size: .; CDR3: CASSYGQWNTEAFF; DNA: TGTGCCAGCAGTTACGGGCAGTGGAACACTGAAGCTTTCTTT
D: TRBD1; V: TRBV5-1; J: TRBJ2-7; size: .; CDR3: CASSLWATGYYEQYF; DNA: TGCGCCAGCAGCTTGTGGGCGACAGGGTACTACGAGCAGTACTTC
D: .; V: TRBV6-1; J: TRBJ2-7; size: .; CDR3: CASSEDYGQNYEQYF; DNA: TGTGCCAGCAGTGAAGATTACGGACAGAACTACGAGCAGTACTTC
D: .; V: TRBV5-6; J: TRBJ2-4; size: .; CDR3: CASSWIQGDKNIQYF; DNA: TGTGCCAGCAGCTGGATACAGGGAGACAAAAACATTCAGTACTTC
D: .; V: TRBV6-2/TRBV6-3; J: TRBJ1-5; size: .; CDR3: CASSPTGLDSNQPQHF; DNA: TGTGCCAGCAGCCCTACAGGCCTGGATAGCAATCAGCCCCAGCATTTT
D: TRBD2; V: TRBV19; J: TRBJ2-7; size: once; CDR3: CASSVSEAGELTYEQYF; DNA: TGTGCCAGTAGTGTATCGGAAGCGGGAGAGTTAACTTACGAGCAGTACTTC
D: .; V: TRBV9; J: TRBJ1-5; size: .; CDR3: CASSVDSSDSNQPQHF; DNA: TGTGCCAGCAGCGTAGATAGTTCCGATAGCAATCAGCCCCAGCATTTT
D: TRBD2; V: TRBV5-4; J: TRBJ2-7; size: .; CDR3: CASSWSLGLAGDYEQYF; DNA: TGTGCCAGCAGCTGGTCCTTAGGACTAGCGGGAGACTACGAGCAGTACTTC
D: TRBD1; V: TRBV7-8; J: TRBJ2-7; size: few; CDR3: CASSLVQGASYEQYF; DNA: TGTGCCAGCAGCTTAGTCCAGGGGGCCAGCTACGAGCAGTACTTC
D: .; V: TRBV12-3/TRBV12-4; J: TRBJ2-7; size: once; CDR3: CASSEGGVREQYF; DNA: TGTGCCAGCAGCGAAGGGGGAGTACGCGAGCAGTACTTC
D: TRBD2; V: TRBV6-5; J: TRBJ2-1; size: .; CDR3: CASSYEGTSPRPQFF; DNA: TGTGCCAGCAGTTACGAGGGGACTAGTCCTCGCCCGCAGTTCTTC
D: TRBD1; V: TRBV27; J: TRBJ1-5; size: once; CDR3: CASSFPVDRPIVVPQHF; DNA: TGTGCCAGCAGTTTTCCCGTGGACAGGCCCATCGTCGTGCCCCAGCATTTT
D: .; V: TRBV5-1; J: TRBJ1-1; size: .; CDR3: CASSTGIMNTEAFF; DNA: TGCGCCAGCAGCACGGGGATCATGAACACTGAAGCTTTCTTT
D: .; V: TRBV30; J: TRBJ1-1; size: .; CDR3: CAWSVGGTGILNTEAFF; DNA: TGTGCCTGGAGTGTAGGGGGAACAGGGATTTTGAACACTGAAGCTTTCTTT
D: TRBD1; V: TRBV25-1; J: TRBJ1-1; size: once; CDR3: CASSISTGSGTEAFF; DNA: TGTGCCAGCAGTATTTCGACAGGGAGCGGCACTGAAGCTTTCTTT
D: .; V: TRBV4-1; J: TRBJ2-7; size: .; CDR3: CASSQAPGLPNEQYF; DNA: TGCGCCAGCAGCCAAGCCCCGGGACTCCCGAACGAGCAGTACTTC
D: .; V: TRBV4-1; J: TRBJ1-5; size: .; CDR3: CASSQVADNQPQHF; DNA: TGCGCCAGCAGCCAAGTGGCAGATAATCAGCCCCAGCATTTT
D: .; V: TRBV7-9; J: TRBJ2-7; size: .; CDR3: CASSPGLPAVEQYF; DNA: TGTGCCAGCAGCCCGGGACTTCCGGCGGTTGAGCAGTACTTC
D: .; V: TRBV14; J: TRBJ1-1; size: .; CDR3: CASSQTDSGDTEAFF; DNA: TGTGCCAGCAGCCAAACGGACAGTGGAGACACTGAAGCTTTCTTT
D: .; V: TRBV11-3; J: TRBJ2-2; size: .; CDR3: CASSLYVSGHGELFF; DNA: TGTGCCAGCAGCTTATATGTTAGCGGTCACGGGGAGCTGTTTTTT
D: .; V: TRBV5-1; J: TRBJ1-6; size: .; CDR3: CASSLPDTNSPLHF; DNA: TGCGCCAGCAGCTTGCCCGACACAAATTCACCCCTCCACTTT
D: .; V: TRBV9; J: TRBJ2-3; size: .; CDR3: CASSVVGPPGTQYF; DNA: TGTGCCAGCAGCGTAGTTGGCCCCCCGGGTACGCAGTATTTT
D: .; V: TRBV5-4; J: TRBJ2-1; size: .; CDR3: CASSPGGTLYNEQFF; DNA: TGTGCCAGCAGCCCTGGCGGGACCCTTTACAATGAGCAGTTCTTC
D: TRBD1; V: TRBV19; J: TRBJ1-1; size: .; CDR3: CASSYDRGSVSEAFF; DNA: TGTGCCAGTAGCTACGACAGGGGGTCGGTCTCTGAAGCTTTCTTT
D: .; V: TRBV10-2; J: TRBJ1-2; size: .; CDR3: CASKGQLANYGYTF; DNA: TGCGCCAGCAAAGGACAGCTAGCTAACTATGGCTACACCTTC